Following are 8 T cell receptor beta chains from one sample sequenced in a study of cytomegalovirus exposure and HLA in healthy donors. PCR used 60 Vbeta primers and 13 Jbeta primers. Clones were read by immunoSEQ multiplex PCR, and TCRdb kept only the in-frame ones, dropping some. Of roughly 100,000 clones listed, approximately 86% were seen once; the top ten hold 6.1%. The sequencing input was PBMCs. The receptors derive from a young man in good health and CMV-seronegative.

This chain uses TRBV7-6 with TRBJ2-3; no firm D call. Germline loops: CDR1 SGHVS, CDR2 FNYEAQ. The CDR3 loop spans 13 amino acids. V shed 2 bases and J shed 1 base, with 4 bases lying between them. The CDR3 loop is CASSLSGTDTQYF. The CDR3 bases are TGTGCCAGCAGCTTATCCGGCACAGATACGCAGTATTTT.

CDR3 amino acids: CASSSTEYSYNEQFF. CDR3 in DNA: TGTGCCAGCAGCTCGACAGAATACTCCTACAATGAGCAGTTCTTC. The chain has TRBV11-3 and TRBJ2-1; a weak D match, TRBD1 (5 bases). CDR3 length: 15 residues. V was trimmed by 4 bases and J by 0 bases, leaving 10 bases between them. CDR1 and CDR2 from the germline V gene are SGHNT and YENEEA.

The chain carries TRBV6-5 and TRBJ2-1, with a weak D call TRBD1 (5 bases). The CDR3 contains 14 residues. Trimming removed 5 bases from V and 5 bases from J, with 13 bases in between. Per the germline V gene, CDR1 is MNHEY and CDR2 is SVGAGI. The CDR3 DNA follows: TGTGCCAGCAGTCCAGGGCCCCTCCACAATGAGCAGTTCTTC. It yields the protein CASSPGPLHNEQFF.

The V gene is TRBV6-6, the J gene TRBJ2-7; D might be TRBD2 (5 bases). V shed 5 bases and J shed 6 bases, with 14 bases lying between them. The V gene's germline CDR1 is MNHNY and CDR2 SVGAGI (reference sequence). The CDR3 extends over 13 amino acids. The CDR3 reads CASSRIGVREQYF. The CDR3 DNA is TGTGCCAGCAGTCGGATCGGGGTGCGCGAGCAGTACTTC.

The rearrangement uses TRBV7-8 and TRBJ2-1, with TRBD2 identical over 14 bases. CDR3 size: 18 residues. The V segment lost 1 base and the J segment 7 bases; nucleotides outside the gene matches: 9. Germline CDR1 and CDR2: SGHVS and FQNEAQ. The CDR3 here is CASSLVSGTSGSNNEQFF. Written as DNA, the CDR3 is TGTGCCAGCAGCTTAGTCTCGGGGACTAGCGGGAGCAATAATGAGCAGTTCTTC.

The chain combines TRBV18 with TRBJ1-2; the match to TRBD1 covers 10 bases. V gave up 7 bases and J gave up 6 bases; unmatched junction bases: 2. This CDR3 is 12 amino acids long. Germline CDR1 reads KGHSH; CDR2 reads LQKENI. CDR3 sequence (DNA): TGTGCCAGCTGGGACAGGGGCCATGGCTACACCTTC. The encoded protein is CASWDRGHGYTF. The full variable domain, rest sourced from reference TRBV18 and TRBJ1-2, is NAGVMQNPRHLVRRRGQEARLRCSPMKGHSHVYWYRQLPEEGLKFMVYLQKENIIDESGMPKERFSAEFPKEGPSILRIQQVVRGDSAAYFCASWDRGHGYTFGSGTRLTVV.

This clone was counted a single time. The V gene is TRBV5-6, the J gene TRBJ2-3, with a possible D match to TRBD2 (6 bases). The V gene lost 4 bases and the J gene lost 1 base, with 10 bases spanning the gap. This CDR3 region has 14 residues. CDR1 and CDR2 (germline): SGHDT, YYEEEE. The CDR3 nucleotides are TGTGCCAGCAGCCCGCGGGATGGCACAGATACGCAGTATTTT. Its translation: CASSPRDGTDTQYF.

The CDR3 DNA reads as TGCGCCAGCAGAATTTCGCAGATGCAAGAGACCCAGTACTTC. Amino acid sequence: CASRISQMQETQYF. The chain is built from TRBV5-1 and TRBJ2-5; unclear D gene. The CDR3 spans 14 residues. CDR1 and CDR2 from the germline V gene are SGHRS and YFSETQ. Deletions cut 5 bases from V and 2 bases from J, with 13 bases between.